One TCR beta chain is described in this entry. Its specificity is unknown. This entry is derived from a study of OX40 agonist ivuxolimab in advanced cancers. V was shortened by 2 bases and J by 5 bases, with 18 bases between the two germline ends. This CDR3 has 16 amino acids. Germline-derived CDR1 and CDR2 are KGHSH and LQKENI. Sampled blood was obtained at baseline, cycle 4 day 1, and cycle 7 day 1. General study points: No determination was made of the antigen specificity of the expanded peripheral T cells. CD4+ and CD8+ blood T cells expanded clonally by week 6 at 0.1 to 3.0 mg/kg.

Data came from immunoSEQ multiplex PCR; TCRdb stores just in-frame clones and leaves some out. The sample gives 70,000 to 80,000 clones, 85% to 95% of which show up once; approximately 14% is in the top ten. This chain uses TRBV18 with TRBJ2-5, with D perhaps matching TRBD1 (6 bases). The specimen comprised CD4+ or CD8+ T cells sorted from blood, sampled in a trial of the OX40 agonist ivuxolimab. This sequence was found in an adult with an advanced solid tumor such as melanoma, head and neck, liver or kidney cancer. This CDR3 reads CASSPSEQGIWETQYF. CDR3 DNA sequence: TGTGCCAGCTCACCATCGGAACAGGGTATATGGGAGACCCAGTACTTC.